One sample yielded the 26 T cell receptor beta chains listed below, sequenced in a study of PD-L1 blockade in urothelial cancer. Specified time point: peripheral blood 6 weeks after treatment start. Measured with immunoSEQ multiplex PCR; TCRdb has only the in-frame clones, and not every one. The table lists under 55,000 clones, roughly 86% of them singletons, with roughly 13% in the top ten. The input for sequencing was PBMCs, taken around atezolizumab (anti-PD-L1) treatment. The origin of the receptors is a man between 60 and 75 years old with urothelial cancer.

The V call is TRBV18, the J call TRBJ2-7; 9 bases fit TRBD1. J lost 5 bases, V lost 5 bases, and 7 bases had no gene match. CDR3 length: 14 residues. Germline lookup yields CDR1 KGHSH and CDR2 LQKENI. The CDR3 DNA sequence: TGTGCCAGCTCAACATCGGACAGGGGCCACGAGCAGTACTTC. Its translation is CASSTSDRGHEQYF.

The chain couples TRBV10-3 to TRBJ2-7; 7 bases fit TRBD1. CDR1 and CDR2 (germline): ENHRY, SYGVKD. Trimming removed 10 bases from V and 6 bases from J; junction bases left unmatched: 15. There are 14 residues in the CDR3. CDR3 protein: CASSMTGFTSEQYF. CDR3 bases: TGTGCCAGCAGCATGACAGGGTTTACTTCCGAGCAGTACTTC.

V is TRBV28 and J is TRBJ2-5; 7 bases are shared with TRBD1. Germline V gene sequence: CDR1 MDHEN, CDR2 SYDVKM. There are 14 residues in the CDR3. Trimming removed 10 bases from V and 4 bases from J; junction bases left unmatched: 12. The CDR3 loop reads CATQTTGAGETQYF. In nucleotides, the CDR3 is TGTGCCACGCAGACCACAGGGGCCGGAGAGACCCAGTACTTC.

This clone was found once. The V gene is TRBV7-9, the J gene TRBJ1-2; 7 bases agree with TRBD1. Trimming cost V 4 bases and J 6 bases; bases outside gene matches: 5. The germline CDR1 and CDR2 sequences are SEHNR and FQNEAQ (reference sequence). CDR3 size: 13 residues. The CDR3 nucleotides read TGTGCCAGCAGCTCGACAGGGAGGAATGGCTACACCTTC. The encoded protein is CASSSTGRNGYTF.

The CDR3 DNA is TGCGCCAGCAGCTTGGGGACAGGGTACAATGAGCAGTTCTTC. Encoded protein: CASSLGTGYNEQFF. This chain links TRBV5-1 with TRBJ2-1; 8 bases are a match to TRBD1. This CDR3 comprises 14 residues. Germline CDR1 and CDR2: SGHRS and YFSETQ. V lost 0 bases to trimming and J lost 4 bases; unmatched junction nucleotides: 0.

This sequence joins TRBV18 and TRBJ2-3; 7 nucleotides agree with TRBD2. CDR1 is KGHSH, CDR2 LQKENI, per germline. The CDR3 length is 14 residues. With V trimmed by 8 bases and J by 0 bases, 5 bases remained unmatched. The chain's CDR3 is CASLHSGSTDTQYF. DNA of the CDR3: TGTGCCAGCCTTCATAGCGGGAGCACAGATACGCAGTATTTT.

As regards this clone: The same CDR3 is also encoded by other DNA sequences in this sample. The rearrangement uses TRBV25-1 and TRBJ2-7, with TRBD1 identical over 7 bases. Losses at the gene ends were 5 bases for V and 4 bases for J; bases not matched to a gene: 2. This CDR3 has 12 amino acids. The germline CDR1 and CDR2 sequences are MGHDK and SYGVNS. The chain's CDR3 is CASSLTGYEQYF. The DNA of the CDR3 is TGTGCCAGCAGTTTGACAGGGTACGAGCAGTACTTC.

The rearrangement uses TRBV5-4 and TRBJ2-1; 15 nucleotides line up with TRBD2. V shed 4 bases, J shed 2 bases, and the junction held 7 bases outside the gene matches. The CDR3 sequence is 18 residues long. From germline, CDR1 is SGHNT and CDR2 YYREEE (reference sequence). In DNA, the CDR3 is TGTGCCAGCAGCCCTGGGACTAGCGGGGGGCCTGCCTACAATGAGCAGTTCTTC. It encodes CASSPGTSGGPAYNEQFF.

The CDR3, as DNA: TGTGCCACCAGCAGAGGACAGGGGGGAACCGGCTACGAGCAGTACTTC. This sequence encodes CATSRGQGGTGYEQYF. The chain carries TRBV15 and TRBJ2-7; 9 positions agree with TRBD1. Germline V gene sequence: CDR1 LNHNV, CDR2 YYDKDF (reference sequence). Trimming cost V 1 base and J 3 bases; bases outside gene matches: 7. CDR3 length equals 16 residues.

This clone was seen a handful of times. This chain connects TRBV11-2 to TRBJ2-7; no clear D gene. The CDR3 has 13 residues. Germline V CDR1 and CDR2: SGHAT, FQNNGV. V was clipped by 0 bases and J by 6 bases, with 9 bases between them. For the CDR3, the DNA is TGTGCCAGCAGCTTAGAGATATCGGGCGAGCAGTACTTC. Translating it yields CASSLEISGEQYF.

The CDR3 DNA sequence: TGTGCCAGCAGCTTGGGTAGGGGCGGCAATCTCAAGTTTGGGGACGAGCAGTACTTC. Translating it yields CASSLGRGGNLKFGDEQYF. V gene TRBV5-8 combines with J gene TRBJ2-7; possibly TRBD1 for D (5 bases). Trimming took 0 bases from V and 5 from J, leaving 27 bases between them. This CDR3 contains 19 residues. Per germline, CDR1 SGHTS and CDR2 YDEGEE.

V gene TRBV6-6 combines with J gene TRBJ1-2, with D tentatively TRBD1 (5 bases). The germline gives CDR1 MNHNY, CDR2 SVGAGI (reference sequence). The CDR3 loop spans 13 amino acids. The germline V and J ends were trimmed by 3 bases and 8 bases, with 13 bases remaining between them. CDR3 loop: CASSYGQVEGYTF. The CDR3 DNA sequence: TGTGCCAGCAGTTATGGACAAGTCGAGGGCTACACCTTC.

The genes are TRBV7-2 and TRBJ2-7; 9 bases are a match to TRBD2. Germline V gene sequence: CDR1 SGHTA, CDR2 FQGNSA. The trim removed 5 bases at V and 2 bases at J, leaving 16 bases unmatched. This CDR3 has 18 amino acids. The CDR3: CASSRGLAGRQPTYEQYF. CDR3 in DNA: TGTGCCAGCAGCCGCGGGCTAGCGGGACGTCAACCTACCTACGAGCAGTACTTC.

The chain uses TRBV5-1 and TRBJ2-3, with a possible D match to TRBD1 (5 bases). The V end was cut by 2 bases, the J end by 4 bases, with 11 bases between. Germline V gene data show CDR1 as SGHRS and CDR2 as YFSETQ. The CDR3 is 14 residues long. The DNA for the CDR3 is TGCGCCAGCAGCTTTGGGGCTAACGCAGATACGCAGTATTTT. Translating gives CASSFGANADTQYF.

The CDR3, as DNA: TGTGCCAGCAGTTTCCCTGGGCCAGGGCACACAGATACGCAGTATTTT. It translates to CASSFPGPGHTDTQYF. The rearrangement links TRBV28 to TRBJ2-3, with D possibly being TRBD1 (5 bases). The CDR3 length is 16 residues. Germline CDR1 reads MDHEN; CDR2 reads SYDVKM. V dropped 3 bases and J dropped 2 bases, with 15 bases sitting between them.

This clone showed up just once. V is TRBV4-1 and J is TRBJ2-5; TRBD2 agrees at 7 bases. TRBJ2-7 matches the DNA end more closely, so the J call is doubtful. The CDR3 is 14 residues long. Germline V CDR1 and CDR2: MGHRA, YSYEKL. The CDR3 here is CASSQGEGLAEQYF. CDR3 in DNA: TGCGCCAGCAGCCAAGGGGAGGGTCTTGCCGAGCAGTACTTC.

The chain uses TRBV2 and TRBJ2-7; D remains unclear. Germline-derived CDR1 and CDR2 are SNHLY and FYNNEI. The CDR3 has 12 amino acids. The V end lost 6 bases, the J end lost 7 bases, and 13 bases lay between the germline ends. The CDR3 region is CASSPGLGEQYF. The CDR3 DNA is TGTGCCAGCAGCCCGGGTTTGGGTGAGCAGTACTTC.

This chain joins TRBV7-8 and TRBJ1-1, with D possibly being TRBD1 (5 bases). CDR3 size: 13 residues. CDR1 SGHVS and CDR2 FQNEAQ come from the germline V gene. Trimming pared 2 bases from V and 7 bases from J, leaving 11 bases between. This chain's CDR3 is CASSLRTGDEAFF. CDR3 nucleotide sequence: TGTGCCAGCAGCTTACGAACGGGGGATGAAGCTTTCTTT.

This chain links TRBV11-2 with TRBJ2-3; 8 nucleotides agree with TRBD2. The J segment lost 0 bases and the V segment lost 5 bases, leaving 7 bases of the junction unmatched. Germline V gives CDR1 SGHAT, CDR2 FQNNGV. The CDR3 contains 16 residues. DNA of the CDR3: TGTGCCAGCAGCCGGTCGGGACTAGGGAGCACAGATACGCAGTATTTT. Amino acid sequence: CASSRSGLGSTDTQYF.

The genes are TRBV14 and TRBJ1-3; 9 nucleotides agree with TRBD1. Unmatched junction bases numbered 5, after V lost 3 bases and J lost 2 bases. CDR3 size: 16 residues. Germline-derived CDR1 and CDR2 are SGHDN and FVKESK. CDR3 loop: CASSHFRDRAGNTIYF. As DNA, the CDR3 is TGTGCCAGCAGCCACTTCCGGGACAGGGCTGGAAACACCATATATTTT. Full variable domain (rest looked up from reference TRBV14 and TRBJ1-3): EAGVTQFPSHSVIEKGQTVTLRCDPISGHDNLYWYRRVMGKEIKFLLHFVKESKQDESGMPNNRFLAERTGGTYSTLKVQPAELEDSGVYFCASSHFRDRAGNTIYFGEGSWLTVV.

The chain links TRBV5-1 to TRBJ2-1, with a tentative D call TRBD1 (5 bases). V dropped 5 bases and J dropped 3 bases, with 18 bases sitting between them. Germline V gene lookup returns CDR1 SGHRS and CDR2 YFSETQ. The CDR3 length is 16 residues. The CDR3 coding sequence is TGCGCCAGCAGGAACGGCGACAGTGCTCACTACAATGAGCAGTTCTTC. Encoded protein: CASRNGDSAHYNEQFF. Full variable domain (rest looked up from reference TRBV5-1 and TRBJ2-1): KAGVTQTPRYLIKTRGQQVTLSCSPISGHRSVSWYQQTPGQGLQFLFEYFSETQRNKGNFPGRFSGRQFSNSRSEMNVSTLELGDSALYLCASRNGDSAHYNEQFFGPGTRLTVL.

The rearrangement links TRBV6-4 to TRBJ2-2; 9 bases align to TRBD1. The CDR3 has 15 residues. From germline, CDR1 is MRHNA and CDR2 SNTAGT. The J segment lost 2 bases and the V segment lost 6 bases, leaving 4 bases of the junction unmatched. The CDR3 spells CASRQQGANTGELFF. The CDR3 region has the DNA TGTGCCAGCAGACAACAGGGGGCAAACACCGGGGAGCTGTTTTTT.

The V gene is TRBV11-2, the J gene TRBJ1-4; D ambiguous. V was trimmed by 0 bases and J by 0 bases, leaving 14 bases between them. There are 18 residues in the CDR3. Germline V CDR1 and CDR2: SGHAT, FQNNGV. The CDR3 here is CASSLDLVPDSTNEKLFF. CDR3 in DNA: TGTGCCAGCAGCTTAGATCTGGTCCCTGACTCAACTAATGAAAAACTGTTTTTT.

The CDR3 coding sequence is TGTGCCAGCAGCTCAGGGGGCCACAATCAGCCCCAGCATTTT. It specifies CASSSGGHNQPQHF. The chain is built from TRBV7-2 and TRBJ1-5; 8 bases align to TRBD1. The CDR3 contains 14 residues. Germline V CDR1 and CDR2: SGHTA, FQGNSA. V lost 4 bases to trimming and J lost 3 bases; unmatched junction nucleotides: 2.

This clone was counted between two and nine times. The V call is TRBV28, the J call TRBJ1-2; D is perhaps TRBD1 (5 bases). Trimming took 3 bases from V and 0 from J, leaving 8 bases between them. The CDR3 covers 14 residues. Germline values: CDR1 MDHEN, CDR2 SYDVKM. The CDR3 region is CASSLGTTNYGYTF. DNA for the CDR3: TGTGCCAGCAGTTTGGGGACTACTAACTATGGCTACACCTTC.

This clone turned up a few times. This CDR3 reads CASSLGQSPREQYF. The CDR3 nucleotides read TGTGCCAGCAGCTTGGGACAGAGCCCTCGGGAGCAGTACTTC. The chain uses TRBV5-5 and TRBJ2-7; the D gene is possibly TRBD1 (5 bases). Germline CDR1 and CDR2: SGHKS and YYEKEE (reference sequence). V lost 0 bases, J lost 7 bases, and 14 bases lay in between. The CDR3 covers 14 residues.